This T cell receptor (beta chain) comes out of a study of blood T cell repertoires in COVID-19. Study as a whole: Sites in the United States, Italy and Spain provided acute and convalescent COVID-19 samples. T cells, B-cell-depleted T cells, or PBMCs supplied cDNA or gDNA.

The ends lost 5 bases at V and 8 bases at J; junction bases unmatched: 2. Germline-derived CDR1 and CDR2 are SGHVS and FQNEAQ. This CDR3 is built from 11 residues. Original analysis: Amplification of reference gene primers was used by the study to estimate nucleated cell counts. This table comes from immunoSEQ multiplex PCR, and its TCRdb copy is limited to in-frame clones, with some not included. Clone size and V and J calls were adopted from that table, with D and trimming inferred from the DNA. The sample holds some 150,000 clones, approximately 90% seen once. This clone has a single count. The sequence came from an elderly woman with acute or convalescent COVID-19. Sequencing used peripheral blood. V is TRBV7-8 and J is TRBJ1-2, with 7 bases identical to TRBD1. In DNA form, the CDR3 reads TGTGCCAGCAGCGCGGGACAGGGCTACACCTTC. It translates to CASSAGQGYTF.